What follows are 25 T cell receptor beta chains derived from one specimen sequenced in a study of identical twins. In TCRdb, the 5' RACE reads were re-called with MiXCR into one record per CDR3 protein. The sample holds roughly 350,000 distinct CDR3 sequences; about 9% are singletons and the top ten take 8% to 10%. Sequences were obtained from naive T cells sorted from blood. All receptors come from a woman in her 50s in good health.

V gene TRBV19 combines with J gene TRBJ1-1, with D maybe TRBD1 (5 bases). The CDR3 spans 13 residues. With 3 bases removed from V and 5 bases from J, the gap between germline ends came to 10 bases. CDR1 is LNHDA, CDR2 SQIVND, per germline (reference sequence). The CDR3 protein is CASSMGGVTEAFF. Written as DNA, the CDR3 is TGTGCCAGTAGTATGGGGGGGGTTACTGAAGCTTTCTTT.

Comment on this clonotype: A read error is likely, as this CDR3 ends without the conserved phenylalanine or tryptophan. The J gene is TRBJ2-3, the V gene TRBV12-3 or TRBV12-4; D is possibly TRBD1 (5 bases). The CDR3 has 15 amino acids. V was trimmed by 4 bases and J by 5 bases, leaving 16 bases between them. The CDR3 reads CASSYWTIYRDTQYL. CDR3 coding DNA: TGTGCCAGCAGTTACTGGACAATTTACAGAGATACGCAGTATCTT.

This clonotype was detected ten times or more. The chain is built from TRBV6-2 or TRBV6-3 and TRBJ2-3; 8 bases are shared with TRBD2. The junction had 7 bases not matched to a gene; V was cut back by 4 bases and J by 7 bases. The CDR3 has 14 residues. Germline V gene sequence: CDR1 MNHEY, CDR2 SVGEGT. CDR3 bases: TGTGCCAGCAGTTCGGCGGGAGGCCGGTATACGCAGTATTTT. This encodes CASSSAGGRYTQYF.

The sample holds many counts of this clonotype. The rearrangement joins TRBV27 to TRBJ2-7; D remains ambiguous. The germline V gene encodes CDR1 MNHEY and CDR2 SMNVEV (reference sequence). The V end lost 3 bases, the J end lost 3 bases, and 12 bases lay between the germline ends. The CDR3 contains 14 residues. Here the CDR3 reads CASSLGLPLYEQYV. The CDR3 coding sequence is TGTGCCAGCAGTTTGGGGTTACCACTCTACGAGCAGTACGTC.

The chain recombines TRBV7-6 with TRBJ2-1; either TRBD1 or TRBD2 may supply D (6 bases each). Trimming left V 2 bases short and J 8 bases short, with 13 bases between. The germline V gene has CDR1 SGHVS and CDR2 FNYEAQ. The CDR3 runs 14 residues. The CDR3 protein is CASSLTWGAYEQFF. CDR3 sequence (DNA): TGTGCCAGCAGCTTAACGTGGGGGGCTTATGAGCAGTTCTTC.

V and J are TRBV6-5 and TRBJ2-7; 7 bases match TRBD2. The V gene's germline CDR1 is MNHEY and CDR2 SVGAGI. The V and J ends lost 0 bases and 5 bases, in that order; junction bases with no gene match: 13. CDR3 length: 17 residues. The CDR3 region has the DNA TGTGCCAGCAGTTACTCGAGCGTAGCGGGCGAGCCCCACGAGCAGTACGTC. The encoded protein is CASSYSSVAGEPHEQYV.

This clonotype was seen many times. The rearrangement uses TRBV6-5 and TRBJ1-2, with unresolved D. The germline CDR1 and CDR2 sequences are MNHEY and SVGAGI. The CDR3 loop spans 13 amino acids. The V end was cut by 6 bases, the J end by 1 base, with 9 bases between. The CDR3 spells CASRWKVNYGYTF. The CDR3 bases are TGTGCCAGCAGATGGAAAGTTAACTATGGCTACACCTTC.

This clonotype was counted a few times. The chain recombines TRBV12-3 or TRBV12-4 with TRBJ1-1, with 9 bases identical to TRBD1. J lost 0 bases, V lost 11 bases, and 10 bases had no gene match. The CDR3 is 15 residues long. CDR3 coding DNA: TGTGCCGCAGGACAGGGGTTCCCGATGAACACTGAAGCTTTCTTT. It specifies CAAGQGFPMNTEAFF.

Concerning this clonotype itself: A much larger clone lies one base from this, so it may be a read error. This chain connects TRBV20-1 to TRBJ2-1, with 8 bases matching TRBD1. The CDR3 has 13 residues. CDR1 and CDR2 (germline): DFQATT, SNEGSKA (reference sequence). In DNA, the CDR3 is TGCAGTGAAGCCCAGGGGGCCCGCAATCAGCAGTTCTTC. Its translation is CSEAQGARNQQFF.

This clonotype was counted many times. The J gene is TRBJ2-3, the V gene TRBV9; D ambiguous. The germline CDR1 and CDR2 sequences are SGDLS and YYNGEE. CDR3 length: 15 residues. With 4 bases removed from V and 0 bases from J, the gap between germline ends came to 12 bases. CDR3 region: CASSLFLGSTDTQYF. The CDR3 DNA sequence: TGTGCCAGCAGCCTGTTTTTGGGTAGCACAGATACGCAGTATTTT.

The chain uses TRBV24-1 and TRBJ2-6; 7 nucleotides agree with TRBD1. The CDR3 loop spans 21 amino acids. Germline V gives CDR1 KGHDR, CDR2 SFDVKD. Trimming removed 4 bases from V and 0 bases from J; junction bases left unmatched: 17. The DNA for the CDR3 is TGTGCCACCAGTGACCCCCCACAAAAGGGACAGCCACGCTCTGGGGCCAACGTCCTGACTTTC. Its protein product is CATSDPPQKGQPRSGANVLTF.

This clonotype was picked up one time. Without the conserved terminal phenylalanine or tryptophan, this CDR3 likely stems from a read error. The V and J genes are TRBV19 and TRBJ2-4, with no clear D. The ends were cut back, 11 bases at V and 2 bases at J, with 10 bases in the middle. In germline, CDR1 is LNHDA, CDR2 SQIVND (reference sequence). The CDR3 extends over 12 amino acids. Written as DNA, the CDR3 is TGTGCCGCGAGAAGCCCCAAAAACATTCAGTACTCC. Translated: CAARSPKNIQYS.

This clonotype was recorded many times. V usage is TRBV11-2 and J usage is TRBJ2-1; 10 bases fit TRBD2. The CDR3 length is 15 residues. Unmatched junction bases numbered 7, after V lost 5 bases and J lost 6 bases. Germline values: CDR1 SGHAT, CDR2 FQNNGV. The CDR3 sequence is CASSQAGGRPNEQFF. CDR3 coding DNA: TGTGCCAGCAGCCAAGCGGGAGGGAGGCCCAATGAGCAGTTCTTC.

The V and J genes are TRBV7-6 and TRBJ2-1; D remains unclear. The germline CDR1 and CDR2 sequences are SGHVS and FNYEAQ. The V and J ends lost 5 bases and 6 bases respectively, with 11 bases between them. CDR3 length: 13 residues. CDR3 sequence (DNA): TGTGCCAGCAGCGACGACCGGCTCAATGAGCAGTTCTTC. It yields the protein CASSDDRLNEQFF.

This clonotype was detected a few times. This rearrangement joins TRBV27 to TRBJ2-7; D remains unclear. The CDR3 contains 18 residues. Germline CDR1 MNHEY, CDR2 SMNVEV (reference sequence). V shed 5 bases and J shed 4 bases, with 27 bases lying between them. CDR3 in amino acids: CASSLKSASDILSYEQYF. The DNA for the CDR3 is TGTGCCAGCAGTCTAAAGTCCGCCTCAGATATCCTATCGTACGAGCAGTACTTC.

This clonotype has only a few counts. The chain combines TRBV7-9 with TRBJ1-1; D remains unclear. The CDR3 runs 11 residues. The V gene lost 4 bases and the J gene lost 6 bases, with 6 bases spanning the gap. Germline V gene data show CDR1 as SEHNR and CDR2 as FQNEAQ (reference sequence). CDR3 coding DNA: TGTGCCAGCAGCTCGAGGGCTGAAGCTTTCTTT. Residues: CASSSRAEAFF.

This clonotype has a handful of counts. The CDR3 is CSARDPGQSNEKLFF. The CDR3 DNA follows: TGCAGTGCTAGAGATCCGGGACAGTCTAATGAAAAACTGTTTTTT. The V and J genes are TRBV20-1 and TRBJ1-4, with TRBD1 matching 7 bases. V lost 0 bases to trimming and J lost 3 bases; unmatched junction nucleotides: 4. CDR3 length equals 15 residues. Germline CDR1 and CDR2: DFQATT and SNEGSKA (reference sequence).

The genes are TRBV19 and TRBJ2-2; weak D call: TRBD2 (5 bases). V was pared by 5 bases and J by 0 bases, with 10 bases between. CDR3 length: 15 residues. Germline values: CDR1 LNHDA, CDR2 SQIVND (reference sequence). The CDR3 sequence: CASSLAIANTGELFF. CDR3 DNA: TGTGCCAGTAGTCTAGCAATCGCGAACACCGGGGAGCTGTTTTTT.

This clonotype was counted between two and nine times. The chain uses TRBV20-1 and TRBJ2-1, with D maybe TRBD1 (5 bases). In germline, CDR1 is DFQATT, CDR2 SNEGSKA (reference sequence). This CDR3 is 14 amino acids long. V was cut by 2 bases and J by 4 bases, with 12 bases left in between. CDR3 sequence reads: CSARSAGFYNEQFF. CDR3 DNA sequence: TGCAGTGCTAGAAGCGCAGGGTTTTACAATGAGCAGTTCTTC.

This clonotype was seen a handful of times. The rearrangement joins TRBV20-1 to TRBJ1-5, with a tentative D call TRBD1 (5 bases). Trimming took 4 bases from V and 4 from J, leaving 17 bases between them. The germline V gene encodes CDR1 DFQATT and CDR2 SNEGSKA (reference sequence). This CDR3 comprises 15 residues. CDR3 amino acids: CSATKDQGENQPQHF. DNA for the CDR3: TGCAGTGCTACGAAAGACCAGGGAGAGAATCAGCCCCAGCATTTT.

CDR3 DNA sequence: TGTGCCAGTAGTTCGCTGGACAGTTTGAATCAGCCCCAGCATTTT. It yields the protein CASSSLDSLNQPQHF. The chain recombines TRBV19 with TRBJ1-5; possibly TRBD1 for D (6 bases). This CDR3 is 15 amino acids long. Trimming took off 5 bases at V and 4 bases at J, with 15 bases between the two ends. Germline-derived CDR1 and CDR2 are LNHDA and SQIVND (reference sequence).

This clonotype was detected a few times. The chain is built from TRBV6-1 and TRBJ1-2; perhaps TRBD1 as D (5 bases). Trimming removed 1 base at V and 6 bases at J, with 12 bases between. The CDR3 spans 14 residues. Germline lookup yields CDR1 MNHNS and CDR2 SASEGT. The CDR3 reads CASSEGGRVNGYTF. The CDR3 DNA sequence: TGTGCCAGCAGTGAAGGAGGCAGGGTAAATGGCTACACCTTC.

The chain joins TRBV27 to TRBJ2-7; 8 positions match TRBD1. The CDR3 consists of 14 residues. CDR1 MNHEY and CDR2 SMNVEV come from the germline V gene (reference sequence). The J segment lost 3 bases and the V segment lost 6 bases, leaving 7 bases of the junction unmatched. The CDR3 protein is CASRIRTGFYEQYV. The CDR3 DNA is TGTGCCAGCAGGATCCGGACAGGGTTCTACGAGCAGTACGTC.

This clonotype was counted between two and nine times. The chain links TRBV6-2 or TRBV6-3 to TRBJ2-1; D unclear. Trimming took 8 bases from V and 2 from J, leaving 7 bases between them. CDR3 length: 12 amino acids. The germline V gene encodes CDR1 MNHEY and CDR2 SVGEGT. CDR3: CASQDTYNEQFF. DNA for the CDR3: TGTGCCAGCCAGGATACCTACAATGAGCAGTTCTTC.

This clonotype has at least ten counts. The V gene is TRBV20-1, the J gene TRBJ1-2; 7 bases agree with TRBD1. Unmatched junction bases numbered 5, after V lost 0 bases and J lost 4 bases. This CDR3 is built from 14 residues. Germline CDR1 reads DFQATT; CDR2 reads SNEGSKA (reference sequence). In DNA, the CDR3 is TGCAGTGCTAGAGATTGGGACAGTCCCTATGGCTACACCTTC. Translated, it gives CSARDWDSPYGYTF.